This T cell receptor (beta chain) was sequenced during a study of blood T cell repertoires in COVID-19. CDR3 size: 16 residues. Between the trimmed V and J ends, which lost 1 base and 2 bases, there was a span of 14 bases. Germline-derived CDR1 and CDR2 are SGHAT and FQNNGV. This table comes from immunoSEQ multiplex PCR, and its TCRdb copy is limited to in-frame clones, with some not included. Of 75,000 to 95,000 clones listed, approximately 90% are singletons. This TCR was sampled from a woman in her fifties or sixties with COVID-19, enrolled during active disease. The J gene is TRBJ2-5, the V gene TRBV11-2, with D maybe TRBD2 (7 bases). Material for sequencing was peripheral blood. CDR3 nucleotides: TGTGCCAGCAGCTTAGGGGGGGGCTCCCCTCAAGAGACCCAGTACTTC. It specifies CASSLGGGSPQETQYF.